The rows below give T cell receptor beta chains drawn from one sample of a study of T-cell memory formation after mild COVID-19. From the 5' RACE reads, TCRdb called clonotypes with MiXCR, one entry per CDR3 protein. The table has hundreds of thousands of distinct CDR3 sequences, approximately 20% seen once. Source material: PBMCs or a T cell subset sorted from them (not recorded which). Every receptor here comes from an adult woman who had mild COVID-19 (a few samples of this study predate the infection). Cell type and time point are not known. The CDR3 runs from the conserved cysteine through the conserved F or W. Fields, in order: D gene, clone size, J gene, V gene, CDR3 protein, CDR3 DNA. A D gene is named only where the DNA matches it firmly. For some rows the clone size is stated as once, few or many, or as a class when expanded; others skip it.

>-|few|TRBJ2-5|TRBV24-1
CATGPGQLETQYF
TGTGCCACCGGTCCGGGCCAGCTCGAGACCCAGTACTTC
>-|-|TRBJ1-2|TRBV11-2
CASSFNRSYGYTF
TGTGCCAGCAGCTTTAACAGGAGCTATGGCTACACCTTC
>TRBD1|few|TRBJ1-1|TRBV4-3
CASSYRDRGTEAFF
TGCGCCAGCAGCTACCGGGACAGAGGCACTGAAGCTTTCTTT
>-|few|TRBJ1-1|TRBV6-9
CASSYGRRGTEAFF
TGTGCCAGCAGTTACGGCAGGAGGGGCACTGAAGCTTTCTTT
>TRBD1|few|TRBJ2-7|TRBV12-3/TRBV12-4
CASRGQGRNEQYF
TGTGCCAGCAGGGGACAGGGGCGAAACGAGCAGTACTTC
>-|-|TRBJ2-7|TRBV7-9
CASSPRSGYGDEQYF
TGTGCCAGCAGCCCTCGGTCCGGATACGGCGACGAGCAGTACTTC
>TRBD1|-|TRBJ2-7|TRBV27
CASTHAWTGAAEQYF
TGTGCCAGCACCCACGCCTGGACAGGGGCTGCCGAGCAGTACTTC
>TRBD2|once|TRBJ2-5|TRBV10-3
CAISESGLDFATQYF
TGTGCCATCAGTGAGTCGGGACTAGACTTTGCGACCCAGTACTTC
>TRBD2|once|TRBJ2-7|TRBV2
CASSLLSGIPIYEQYF
TGTGCCAGCAGCCTACTTAGCGGGATCCCGATCTACGAGCAGTACTTC
>-|few|TRBJ2-5|TRBV5-5
CASSPSAGVQETQYF
TGTGCCAGCAGCCCGAGCGCAGGAGTCCAAGAGACCCAGTACTTC
>-|-|TRBJ2-5|TRBV4-1
CASSQDRDGQTQYF
TGCGCCAGCAGCCAAGATCGGGATGGCCAGACCCAGTACTTC
>TRBD2|-|TRBJ2-1|TRBV6-2/TRBV6-3
CASSGEGLYNEQFF
TGTGCCAGCAGTGGCGAGGGACTATACAATGAGCAGTTCTTC
>-|-|TRBJ1-1|TRBV5-1
CASSFGRHTEAFF
TGCGCCAGCAGCTTTGGACGGCACACTGAAGCTTTCTTT
>-|-|TRBJ2-5|TRBV7-2
CASSLKVWRGRSETQYF
TGTGCCAGCAGCTTAAAGGTCTGGCGGGGTAGGTCAGAGACCCAGTACTTC
>TRBD2|few|TRBJ2-7|TRBV6-2/TRBV6-3
CASSPQTSGSRYEQYF
TGTGCCAGCAGTCCCCAGACTAGCGGGAGCCGCTACGAGCAGTACTTC
>-|few|TRBJ2-7|TRBV4-1
CASSPSGQPYEQYF
TGCGCCAGCAGCCCGAGTGGGCAGCCCTACGAGCAGTACTTC
>-|many|TRBJ1-5|TRBV18
CASSPGSNQPQHF
TGTGCCAGCTCCCCGGGGAGCAATCAGCCCCAGCATTTT
>TRBD2|few|TRBJ2-1|TRBV30
CAWTREGNEQFF
TGTGCCTGGACCCGGGAGGGCAATGAGCAGTTCTTC
>TRBD2|few|TRBJ2-1|TRBV5-1
CASSRSSGGYNDEQFF
TGCGCCAGCAGCCGCTCGTCGGGGGGGTACAATGATGAGCAGTTCTTC
>-|few|TRBJ2-2|TRBV29-1
CSFRDTGELFF
TGCAGCTTTAGAGACACCGGGGAGCTGTTTTTT
>-|-|TRBJ2-2|TRBV18
CASSPNLSPGTGELFF
TGTGCCAGCTCACCAAATTTGTCGCCCGGCACCGGGGAGCTGTTTTTT
>TRBD1|few|TRBJ2-7|TRBV4-1
CASSLIGQGYEQYF
TGCGCCAGCAGCCTTATCGGACAGGGCTACGAGCAGTACTTC
>-|few|TRBJ2-3|TRBV10-3
CAISPSQGLVTDTQYF
TGTGCCATCAGTCCATCCCAGGGGCTAGTCACAGATACGCAGTATTTT
>TRBD1|few|TRBJ1-1|TRBV5-1
CASSLTDRGDSEAFF
TGCGCCAGCAGCTTAACAGACAGGGGCGATTCTGAAGCTTTCTTT
>-|-|TRBJ1-2|TRBV5-4
CASSPPDRDYGYTF
TGTGCCAGCAGCCCACCGGACAGAGACTATGGCTACACCTTC
>TRBD1|-|TRBJ2-7|TRBV30
CAWRKKGTDISYEQYF
TGTGCCTGGAGAAAAAAAGGGACAGATATCTCCTACGAGCAGTACTTC
>-|once|TRBJ2-7|TRBV6-1
CASSEATPGQLGLRYEQYF
TGTGCCAGCAGTGAAGCTACTCCGGGACAATTGGGGCTTAGGTACGAGCAGTACTTC
>-|-|TRBJ2-2|TRBV19
CASRGDPPSSGELFF
TGTGCCAGTAGGGGGGACCCCCCGAGCTCCGGGGAGCTGTTTTTT
>-|few|TRBJ2-3|TRBV4-2
CASSQEYGGLTDTQYF
TGTGCCAGCAGCCAAGAATACGGGGGGCTCACAGATACGCAGTATTTT
>TRBD2|-|TRBJ2-3|TRBV4-1
CASSPSGGAFTDTQYF
TGCGCCAGCAGCCCCTCCGGGGGGGCTTTCACAGATACGCAGTATTTT
>TRBD1|few|TRBJ2-7|TRBV7-2
CASSFRGQYEQYF
TGTGCCAGCAGCTTCAGGGGGCAGTACGAGCAGTACTTC
>TRBD1|-|TRBJ1-6|TRBV24-1
CATSDFYGTGDKRDNSPLHF
TGTGCCACCAGTGATTTTTACGGGACAGGGGATAAAAGGGATAATTCACCCCTCCACTTT
>-|once|TRBJ1-4|TRBV12-3/TRBV12-4
CASSSVFEDEKLFF
TGTGCCAGCAGCTCGGTGTTCGAGGATGAAAAACTGTTTTTT
>-|-|TRBJ2-1|TRBV5-1
CASSLDVASYNEQFF
TGCGCCAGCAGCTTGGATGTGGCTTCCTACAATGAGCAGTTCTTC
>-|few|TRBJ2-1|TRBV2
CASRLRGVEQFF
TGTGCCAGCAGGCTTAGAGGGGTGGAGCAGTTCTTC
>-|few|TRBJ1-1|TRBV27
CASSHRDAGTEAFF
TGTGCCAGCAGTCACAGAGACGCGGGCACTGAAGCTTTCTTT
>-|few|TRBJ1-5|TRBV5-1
CASSLAGGGLNQPQHF
TGCGCCAGCAGCCTGGCGGGCGGGGGCCTCAATCAGCCCCAGCATTTT
>TRBD1|few|TRBJ2-5|TRBV7-7
CASSFDLTAGGKETQYF
TGTGCTAGCAGCTTCGACCTTACGGCAGGGGGCAAGGAGACCCAGTACTTC
>-|-|TRBJ2-6|TRBV12-3/TRBV12-4
CASSQETGLSGANVLTF
TGTGCCAGCAGTCAAGAGACAGGACTTTCTGGGGCCAACGTCCTGACTTTC
>-|-|TRBJ1-2|TRBV7-2
CASSSTDRANYGYTF
TGTGCCAGCAGCTCGACGGACAGAGCTAACTATGGCTACACCTTC
>TRBD1|-|TRBJ2-1|TRBV6-5
CASSRRGTGNKNEQFF
TGTGCCAGCAGTCGGAGGGGGACAGGGAATAAAAATGAGCAGTTCTTC
>-|-|TRBJ2-5|TRBV7-7
CASSPTDAQETQYF
TGTGCCAGCAGCCCTACCGATGCCCAAGAGACCCAGTACTTC
>-|few|TRBJ1-4|TRBV29-1
CSVGAGPEKLFF
TGCAGCGTTGGGGCAGGGCCTGAAAAACTGTTTTTT
>-|-|TRBJ2-2|TRBV5-1
CASSLKTTPNTGELFF
TGCGCCAGCAGCTTGAAGACGACGCCGAACACCGGGGAGCTGTTTTTT
>-|-|TRBJ2-2|TRBV9
CASSAGTTNGELFF
TGTGCCAGCAGCGCGGGGACCACAAACGGGGAGCTGTTTTTT
>-|few|TRBJ2-7|TRBV12-3/TRBV12-4
CASSSSWKGYEQYF
TGTGCCAGCAGTTCATCCTGGAAGGGTTACGAGCAGTACTTC
>-|few|TRBJ2-4|TRBV20-1
CSARDQVRENIQYF
TGCAGTGCTAGAGATCAGGTCAGGGAAAACATTCAGTACTTC
>-|-|TRBJ1-2|TRBV25-1
CASSELAREGYTF
TGTGCCAGCAGTGAACTAGCCAGGGAGGGCTACACCTTC
>-|-|TRBJ1-2|TRBV9
CASSVELGHNYGYTF
TGTGCCAGCAGCGTAGAACTGGGGCATAACTATGGCTACACCTTC